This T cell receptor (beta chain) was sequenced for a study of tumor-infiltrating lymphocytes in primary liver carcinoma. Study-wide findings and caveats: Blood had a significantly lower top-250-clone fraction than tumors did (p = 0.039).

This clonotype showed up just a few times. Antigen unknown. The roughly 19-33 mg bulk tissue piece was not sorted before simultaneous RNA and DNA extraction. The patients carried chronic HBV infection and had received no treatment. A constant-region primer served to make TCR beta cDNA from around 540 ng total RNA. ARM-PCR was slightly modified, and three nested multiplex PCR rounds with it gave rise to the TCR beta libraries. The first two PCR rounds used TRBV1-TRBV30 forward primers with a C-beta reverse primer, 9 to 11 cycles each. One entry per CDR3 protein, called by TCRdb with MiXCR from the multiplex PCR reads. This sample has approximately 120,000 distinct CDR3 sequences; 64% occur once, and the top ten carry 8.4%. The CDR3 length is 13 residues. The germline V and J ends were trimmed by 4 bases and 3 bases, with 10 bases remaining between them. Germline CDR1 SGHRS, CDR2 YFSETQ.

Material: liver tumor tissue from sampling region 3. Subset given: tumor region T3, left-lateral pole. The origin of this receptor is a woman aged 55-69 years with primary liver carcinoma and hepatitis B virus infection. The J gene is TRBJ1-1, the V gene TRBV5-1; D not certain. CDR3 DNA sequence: TGCGCCAGCAGCCCTCAAGTAGACACTGAAGCTTTCTTT. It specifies CASSPQVDTEAFF.